The rows below give T cell receptor beta chains drawn from one sample of a study of graft-versus-host responses after intestinal transplantation. Their specific antigens are unknown. TCRdb's copy holds only in-frame clones and misses some; the assay was immunoSEQ multiplex PCR. In the table there are 81,000 or so clones, about 93% of which are singletons. The starting material was unstimulated CD8+ T cells sorted from spleen or lymph node cells, obtained before transplant. Receptors were obtained from a human donor who was the organ donor for an intestinal transplant. CDR3s include the opening cysteine and the closing phenylalanine or tryptophan. D genes are given only for firm matches. Clone size is stated in some rows and not others, as once, few, many or a class when expanded.

d_call	j_call	clone_size	v_call	cdr3_aa	cdr3_nt
NA	TRBJ1-5	medium-sized	TRBV4-2	CASSQDRGSNQPQHF	TGTGCCAGCAGCCAAGATCGAGGTTCCAATCAGCCCCAGCATTTT
NA	TRBJ1-4	NA	TRBV5-6	CASSLKGATNEKLFF	TGTGCCAGCAGCCTCAAGGGGGCAACTAATGAAAAACTGTTTTTT
NA	TRBJ2-2	NA	TRBV5-6	CASSPGANTGELFF	TGTGCCAGCAGCCCCGGAGCGAACACCGGGGAGCTGTTTTTT
NA	TRBJ1-1	NA	TRBV19	CASRAGNTEAFF	TGTGCCAGTAGGGCAGGGAACACTGAAGCTTTCTTT
TRBD2	TRBJ2-1	NA	TRBV9	CASSVDFRWPTSGILF	TGTGCCAGCAGCGTAGATTTTAGGTGGCCGACTAGCGGGATCCTCTTC
TRBD2	TRBJ2-1	NA	TRBV6-1	CASSDPLGTSGYNEQFF	TGTGCCAGCAGTGACCCCCTGGGGACTAGCGGCTACAATGAGCAGTTCTTC
TRBD1	TRBJ2-7	NA	TRBV4-1	CASSPGTALYEQYF	TGCGCCAGCAGTCCCGGGACAGCCCTCTACGAGCAGTACTTC
NA	TRBJ2-1	NA	TRBV12-5	CASARTATTRRNEQFF	TGTGCTAGTGCTCGCACGGCGACTACCCGTCGCAATGAGCAGTTCTTC
NA	TRBJ2-7	NA	TRBV19	CASSNGYEQYF	TGTGCCAGTAGTAACGGCTACGAGCAGTACTTC
NA	TRBJ2-3	NA	TRBV7-8	CASSTVVGADTQYF	TGTGCCAGCAGCACCGTGGTCGGGGCAGATACGCAGTATTTT
NA	TRBJ1-1	NA	TRBV28	CASSMTKGNTEAFF	TGTGCCAGCAGTATGACTAAAGGAAACACTGAAGCTTTCTTT
TRBD1	TRBJ2-1	NA	TRBV19	CASSMQGEPSYNEQFF	TGTGCCAGTAGTATGCAGGGGGAACCATCCTACAATGAGCAGTTCTTC
NA	TRBJ1-2	NA	TRBV4-1	CASSPKLGANYGYTF	TGCGCCAGCAGCCCGAAGCTAGGAGCTAACTATGGCTACACCTTC
TRBD2	TRBJ2-1	NA	TRBV27	CASTVAGHAYNEQFF	TGTGCCAGCACCGTAGCGGGTCACGCCTACAATGAGCAGTTCTTC
TRBD1	TRBJ2-7	NA	TRBV7-8	CASSLAGGWDEQYF	TGTGCCAGCAGCTTAGCAGGGGGCTGGGACGAGCAGTACTTC
NA	TRBJ2-1	NA	TRBV11-2	CASSFLVGRGDNEQFF	TGTGCCAGCAGCTTTCTAGTCGGCCGGGGTGACAATGAGCAGTTCTTC